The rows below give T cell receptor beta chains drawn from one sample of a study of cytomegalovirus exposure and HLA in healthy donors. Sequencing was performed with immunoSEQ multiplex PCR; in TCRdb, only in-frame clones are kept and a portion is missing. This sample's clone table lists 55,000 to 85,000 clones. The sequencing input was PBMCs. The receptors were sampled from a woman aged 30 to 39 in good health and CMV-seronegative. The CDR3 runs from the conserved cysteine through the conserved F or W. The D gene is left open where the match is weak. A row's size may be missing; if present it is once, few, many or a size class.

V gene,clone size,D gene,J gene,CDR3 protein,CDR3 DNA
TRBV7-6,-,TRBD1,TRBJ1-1,CASSFRTGGGNTEAFF,TGTGCCAGCAGCTTCCGGACAGGGGGTGGGAACACTGAAGCTTTCTTT
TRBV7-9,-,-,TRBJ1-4,CASSPTGGNEKLFF,TGTGCCAGCAGCCCGACGGGGGGGAATGAAAAACTGTTTTTT
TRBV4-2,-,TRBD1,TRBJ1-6,CASSPLRVGQIYNSPLHF,TGTGCCAGCAGCCCCTTACGGGTGGGACAGATTTATAATTCACCCCTCCACTTT
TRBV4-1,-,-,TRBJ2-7,CASSQGPTGEYEQYF,TGCGCCAGCAGCCAAGGGCCGACGGGAGAGTACGAGCAGTACTTC
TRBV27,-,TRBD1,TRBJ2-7,CASSSGGTGVYEQYF,TGTGCCAGCAGTTCCGGGGGGACAGGGGTGTACGAGCAGTACTTC
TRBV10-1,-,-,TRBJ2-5,CASSADFQETQYF,TGCGCCAGCAGTGCCGACTTTCAAGAGACCCAGTACTTC
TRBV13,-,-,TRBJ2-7,CASSLEPTEFYEQYF,TGTGCCAGCAGCTTAGAGCCGACAGAGTTCTACGAGCAGTACTTC
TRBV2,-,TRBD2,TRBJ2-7,CASFPRTSGGLEQYF,TGTGCCAGCTTCCCACGGACTAGCGGGGGGCTCGAGCAGTACTTC
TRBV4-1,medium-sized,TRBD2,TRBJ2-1,CASSQAFSGGAGNEQFF,TGCGCCAGCAGCCAAGCTTTTAGCGGGGGGGCCGGTAATGAGCAGTTCTTC
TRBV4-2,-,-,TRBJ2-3,CASSQEGGAGDTQYF,TGTGCCAGCAGCCAAGAAGGTGGGGCTGGAGATACGCAGTATTTT
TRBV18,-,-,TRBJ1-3,CASSYNWDNSGNTIYF,TGTGCCAGCTCGTATAACTGGGACAACTCTGGAAACACCATATATTTT
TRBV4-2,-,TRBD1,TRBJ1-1,CASSQTGGVTEAFF,TGTGCCAGCAGCCAAACAGGGGGGGTCACTGAAGCTTTCTTT
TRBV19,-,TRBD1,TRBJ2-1,CARGRGRENEQFF,TGTGCCAGGGGCAGGGGGCGCGAAAATGAGCAGTTCTTC
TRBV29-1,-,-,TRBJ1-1,CSVEREAEAFF,TGCAGCGTTGAAAGGGAGGCTGAAGCTTTCTTT
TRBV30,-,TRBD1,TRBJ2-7,CAWNPRDRFDEQYF,TGTGCCTGGAACCCCCGGGACAGGTTCGACGAGCAGTACTTC
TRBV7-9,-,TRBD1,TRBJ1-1,CASSQRTGIPATEAFF,TGTGCCAGCAGCCAACGGACAGGTATACCAGCCACTGAAGCTTTCTTT
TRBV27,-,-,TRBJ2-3,CASSSHTQYF,TGTGCCAGCAGCTCTCATACGCAGTATTTT
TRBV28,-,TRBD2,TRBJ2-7,CASSFGVVAGAAYF,TGTGCCAGCAGTTTTGGTGTTGTAGCGGGAGCCGCTTACTTC
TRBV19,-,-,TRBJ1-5,CASSIDSPGRKPQHF,TGTGCCAGTAGTATAGATAGCCCCGGAAGAAAGCCCCAGCATTTT
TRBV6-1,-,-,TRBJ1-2,CASNHRGDGYTF,TGTGCCAGCAATCATAGAGGTGATGGCTACACCTTC
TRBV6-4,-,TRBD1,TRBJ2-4,CASSDSGTGGSIQYF,TGTGCCAGCAGTGACTCAGGGACAGGGGGCAGCATTCAGTACTTC
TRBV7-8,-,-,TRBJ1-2,CASSLSGLSYTF,TGTGCCAGCAGCCTAAGCGGCTTAAGCTACACCTTC
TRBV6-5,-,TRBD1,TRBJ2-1,CASRPQGEGNEQFF,TGTGCCAGCAGACCACAGGGGGAAGGGAATGAGCAGTTCTTC
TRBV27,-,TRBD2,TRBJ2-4,CASSLIEAGRNIQYF,TGTGCCAGCAGTTTGATTGAAGCGGGGCGAAACATTCAGTACTTC
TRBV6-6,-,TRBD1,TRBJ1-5,CASSPRTGGGQPQHF,TGTGCCAGCAGTCCCAGGACAGGGGGCGGTCAGCCCCAGCATTTT
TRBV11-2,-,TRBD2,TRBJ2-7,CASSLVLAGVHEQYF,TGTGCCAGCAGCTTAGTGCTAGCGGGAGTACACGAGCAGTACTTC
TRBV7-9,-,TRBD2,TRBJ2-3,CASDPSGSTDTQYF,TGTGCCAGCGATCCTAGCGGGTCCACAGATACGCAGTATTTT
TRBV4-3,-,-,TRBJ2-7,CASSQDRGLSYEQYF,TGCGCCAGCAGCCAAGATCGGGGACTGAGCTACGAGCAGTACTTC
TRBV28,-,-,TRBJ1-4,CASSLHRVGEKLFF,TGTGCCAGCAGTTTACACCGGGTCGGGGAAAAACTGTTTTTT
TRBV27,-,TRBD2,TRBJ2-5,CASRSLAGGIETQYF,TGTGCCAGCAGGTCCCTAGCGGGAGGGATAGAGACCCAGTACTTC
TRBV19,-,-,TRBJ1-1,CASSIGGDMNTEAFF,TGTGCCAGTAGTATAGGAGGGGACATGAACACTGAAGCTTTCTTT
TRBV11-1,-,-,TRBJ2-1,CASSLSPYGEVEQFF,TGTGCCAGCAGCTTATCCCCTTACGGTGAAGTGGAGCAGTTCTTC
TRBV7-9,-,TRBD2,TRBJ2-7,CASSLWTSGSKYEQYF,TGTGCCAGCAGCTTGTGGACTAGCGGGAGCAAATACGAGCAGTACTTC
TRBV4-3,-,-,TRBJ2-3,CASSQDWARVRDTQYF,TGCGCCAGCAGCCAAGATTGGGCGAGAGTTCGGGATACGCAGTATTTT
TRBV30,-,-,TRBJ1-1,CAWSRVRTEAFF,TGTGCCTGGAGCAGGGTACGCACTGAAGCTTTCTTT
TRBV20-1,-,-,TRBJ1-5,CSASGNQPQHF,TGCAGTGCGTCAGGGAACCAGCCCCAGCATTTT
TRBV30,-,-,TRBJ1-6,CACGKQGTKLTPLHF,TGTGCCTGCGGAAAGCAGGGTACCAAATTGACACCCCTACACTTT